This paragraph reports one TCR beta chain. The target antigen is unknown. The sample belongs to a study of Ad26.COV2.S vaccination and SARS-CoV-2 variants. Overall study findings and caveats: CD8+ and CD4+ T cells specific for spike reportedly responded with substantial breadth after vaccination.

Treatment given: approximately 18 received Ad26.COV2.S at low or high dose, single or two shots; about 5 received placebo; per-sample allocation not given. Sample collection was performed on day 63 after the first vaccine or placebo injection. V was cut by 1 base and J by 6 bases, with 7 bases left in between. From germline, CDR1 is SGHTA and CDR2 FQGNSA. The CDR3 consists of 13 residues. Measured with immunoSEQ multiplex PCR; TCRdb has only the in-frame clones, and not every one. Here the sample spans about 420,000 clones, roughly 88% being singletons. The gene calls are TRBV7-2 and TRBJ2-1; D gene unclear. The clonotype was recovered from a person between 18 and 60 years old who received the Ad26.COV2.S COVID-19 vaccine or a placebo. The input for sequencing was peripheral blood, taken in a trial of Ad26.COV2.S vaccine versus placebo. The chain's CDR3 is CASSLGPFNEQFF. The DNA of the CDR3 is TGTGCCAGCAGCTTAGGGCCCTTCAATGAGCAGTTCTTC.